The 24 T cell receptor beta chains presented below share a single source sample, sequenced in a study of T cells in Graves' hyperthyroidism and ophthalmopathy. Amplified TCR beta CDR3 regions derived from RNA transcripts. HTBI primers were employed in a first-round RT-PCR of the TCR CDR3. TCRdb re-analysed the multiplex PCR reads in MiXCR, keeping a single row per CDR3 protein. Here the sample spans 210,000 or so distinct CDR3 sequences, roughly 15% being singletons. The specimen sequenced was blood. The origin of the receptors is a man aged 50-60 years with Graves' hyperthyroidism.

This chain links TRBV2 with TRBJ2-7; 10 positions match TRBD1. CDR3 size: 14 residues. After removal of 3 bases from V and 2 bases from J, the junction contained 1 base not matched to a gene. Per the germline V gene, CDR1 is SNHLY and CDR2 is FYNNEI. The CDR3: CASSDGTGAYEQYF. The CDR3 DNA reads TGTGCCAGCAGTGATGGGACAGGGGCCTACGAGCAGTACTTC. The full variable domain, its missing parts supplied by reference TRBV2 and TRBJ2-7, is EPEVTQTPSHQVTQMGQEVILRCVPISNHLYFYWYRQILGQKVEFLVSFYNNEISEKSEIFDDQFSVERPDGSNFTLKIRSTKLEDSAMYFCASSDGTGAYEQYFGPGTRLTVT.

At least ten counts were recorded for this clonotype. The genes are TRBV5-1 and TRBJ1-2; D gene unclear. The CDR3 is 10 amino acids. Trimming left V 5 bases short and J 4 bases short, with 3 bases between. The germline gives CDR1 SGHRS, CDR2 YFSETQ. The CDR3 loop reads CASSAYGYTF. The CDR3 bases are TGCGCCAGCAGTGCCTATGGCTACACCTTC.

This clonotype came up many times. CDR3 nucleotides: TGCAGTGCTAGAGATTTCGTAGGGGGCAATGAGCAGTTCTTC. Its protein product is CSARDFVGGNEQFF. The chain links TRBV20-1 to TRBJ2-1, with D perhaps TRBD1 (6 bases). Germline V lookup: CDR1 DFQATT, CDR2 SNEGSKA (reference sequence). This CDR3 is built from 14 residues. V was shortened by 0 bases and J by 6 bases, with 12 bases between the two germline ends.

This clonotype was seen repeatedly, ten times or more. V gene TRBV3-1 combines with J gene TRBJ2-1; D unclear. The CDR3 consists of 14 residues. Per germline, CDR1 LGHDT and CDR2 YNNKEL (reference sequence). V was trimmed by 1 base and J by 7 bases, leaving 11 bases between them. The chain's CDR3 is CASSQGNSQNEQFF. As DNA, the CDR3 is TGTGCCAGCAGCCAAGGAAACTCCCAGAATGAGCAGTTCTTC.

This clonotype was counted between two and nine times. In DNA form, the CDR3 reads TGTGCCTGGAGTGTCGACAATGAGCAGTTCTTC. It codes for CAWSVDNEQFF. The chain has TRBV30 and TRBJ2-1; no firm D call. Deletions cut 0 bases from V and 5 bases from J, with 2 bases between. CDR1 and CDR2 (germline): GTSNPN, SVGIG (reference sequence). The CDR3 has 11 residues.

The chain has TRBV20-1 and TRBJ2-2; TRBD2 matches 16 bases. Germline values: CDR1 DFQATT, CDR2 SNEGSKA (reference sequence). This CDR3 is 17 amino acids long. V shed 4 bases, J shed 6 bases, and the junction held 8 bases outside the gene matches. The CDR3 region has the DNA TGCAGTGCTACCCGTCCCGGGACTAGCGGGAGGGCCGGGGAGCTGTTTTTT. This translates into CSATRPGTSGRAGELFF.

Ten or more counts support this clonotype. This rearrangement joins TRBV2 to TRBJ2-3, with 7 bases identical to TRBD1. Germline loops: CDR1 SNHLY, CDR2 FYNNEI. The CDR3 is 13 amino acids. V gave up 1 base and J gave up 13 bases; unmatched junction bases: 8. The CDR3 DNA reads TGTGCCAGCAGTGAAGGAGGAGGAGACAGGGAGTATTTT. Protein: CASSEGGGDREYF. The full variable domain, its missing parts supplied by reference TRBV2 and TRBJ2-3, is EPEVTQTPSHQVTQMGQEVILRCVPISNHLYFYWYRQILGQKVEFLVSFYNNEISEKSEIFDDQFSVERPDGSNFTLKIRSTKLEDSAMYFCASSEGGGDREYFGPGTRLTVL.

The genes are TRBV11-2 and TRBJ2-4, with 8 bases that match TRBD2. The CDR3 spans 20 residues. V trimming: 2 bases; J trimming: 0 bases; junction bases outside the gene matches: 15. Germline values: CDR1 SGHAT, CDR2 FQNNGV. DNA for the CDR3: TGTGCCAGCAGCTTACGACTAGCGTCTCATAAACTGATAGCCAAAAACATTCAGTACTTC. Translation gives CASSLRLASHKLIAKNIQYF.

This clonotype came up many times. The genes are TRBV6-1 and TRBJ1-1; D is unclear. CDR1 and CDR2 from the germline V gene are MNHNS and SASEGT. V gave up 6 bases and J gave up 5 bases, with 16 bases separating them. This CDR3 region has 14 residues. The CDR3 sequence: CASRTPWYATEAFF. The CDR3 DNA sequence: TGTGCCAGCAGAACACCTTGGTATGCGACTGAAGCTTTCTTT.

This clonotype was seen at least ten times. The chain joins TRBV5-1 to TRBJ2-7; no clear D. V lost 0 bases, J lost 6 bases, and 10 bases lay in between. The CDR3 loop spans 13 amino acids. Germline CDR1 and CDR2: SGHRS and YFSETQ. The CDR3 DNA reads TGCGCCAGCAGCTTGGACCCGTCAGGCGAGCAGTACTTC. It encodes CASSLDPSGEQYF.

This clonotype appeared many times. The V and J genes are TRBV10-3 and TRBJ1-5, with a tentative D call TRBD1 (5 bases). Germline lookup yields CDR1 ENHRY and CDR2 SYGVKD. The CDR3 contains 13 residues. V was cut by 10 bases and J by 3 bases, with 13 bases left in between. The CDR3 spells CATDSGLNQPQHF. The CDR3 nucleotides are TGTGCCACCGACAGCGGTCTCAATCAGCCCCAGCATTTT.

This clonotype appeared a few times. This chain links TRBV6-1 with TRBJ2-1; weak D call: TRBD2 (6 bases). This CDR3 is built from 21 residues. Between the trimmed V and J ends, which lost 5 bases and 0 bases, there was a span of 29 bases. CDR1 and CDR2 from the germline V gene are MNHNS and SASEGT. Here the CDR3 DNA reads TGTGCCAGCAGTTTGTTTGGTGGCAACTATTTAGCGGAGAGCTCCTACAATGAGCAGTTCTTC. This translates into CASSLFGGNYLAESSYNEQFF.

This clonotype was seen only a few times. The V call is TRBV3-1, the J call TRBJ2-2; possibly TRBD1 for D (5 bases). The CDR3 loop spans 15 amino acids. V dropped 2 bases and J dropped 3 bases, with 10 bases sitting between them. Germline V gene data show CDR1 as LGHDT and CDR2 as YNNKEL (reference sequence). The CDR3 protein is CASSQQGLDTGELFF. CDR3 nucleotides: TGTGCCAGCAGCCAACAGGGTTTGGACACCGGGGAGCTGTTTTTT.

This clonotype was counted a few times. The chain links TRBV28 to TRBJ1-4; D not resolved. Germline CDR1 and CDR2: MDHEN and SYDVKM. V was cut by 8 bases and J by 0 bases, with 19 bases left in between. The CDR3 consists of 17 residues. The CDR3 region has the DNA TGTGCCAGCGGAGGCCTCACCGTTCTTGCAACTAATGAAAAACTGTTTTTT. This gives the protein CASGGLTVLATNEKLFF. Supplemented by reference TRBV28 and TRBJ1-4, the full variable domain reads DVKVTQSSRYLVKRTGEKVFLECVQDMDHENMFWYRQDPGLGLRLIYFSYDVKMKEKGDIPEGYSVSREKKERFSLILESASTNQTSMYLCASGGLTVLATNEKLFFGSGTQLSVL.

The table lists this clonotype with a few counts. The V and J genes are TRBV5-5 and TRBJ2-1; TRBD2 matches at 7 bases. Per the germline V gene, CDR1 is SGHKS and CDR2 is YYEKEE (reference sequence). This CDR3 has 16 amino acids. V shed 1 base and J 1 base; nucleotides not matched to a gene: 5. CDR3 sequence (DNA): TGTGCCAGCAGCTTGTTAGGTAGCGGGTCCTACAATGAGCAGTTCTTC. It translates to CASSLLGSGSYNEQFF.

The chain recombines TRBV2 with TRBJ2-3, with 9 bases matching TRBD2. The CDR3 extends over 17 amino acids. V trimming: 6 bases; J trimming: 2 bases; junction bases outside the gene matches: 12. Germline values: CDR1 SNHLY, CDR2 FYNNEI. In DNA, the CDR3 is TGTGCCAGCAGCGCAGGCTTAGCGGGAGCCACCACAGATACGCAGTATTTT. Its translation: CASSAGLAGATTDTQYF.

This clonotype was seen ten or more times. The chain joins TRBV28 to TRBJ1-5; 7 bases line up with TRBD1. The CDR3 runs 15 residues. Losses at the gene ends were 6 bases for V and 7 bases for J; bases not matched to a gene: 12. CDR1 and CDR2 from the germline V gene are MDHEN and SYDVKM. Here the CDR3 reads CASSTSSGGGQPQHF. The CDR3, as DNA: TGTGCCAGCAGCACATCTTCAGGGGGAGGACAGCCCCAGCATTTT.

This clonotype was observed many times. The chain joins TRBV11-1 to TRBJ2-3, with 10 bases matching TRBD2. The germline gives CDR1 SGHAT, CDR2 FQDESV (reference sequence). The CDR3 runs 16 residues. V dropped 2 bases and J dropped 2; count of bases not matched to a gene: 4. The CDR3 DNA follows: TGTGCCAGCAGCTTACCAGCGGGAGGGTTCACAGATACGCAGTATTTT. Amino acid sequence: CASSLPAGGFTDTQYF.

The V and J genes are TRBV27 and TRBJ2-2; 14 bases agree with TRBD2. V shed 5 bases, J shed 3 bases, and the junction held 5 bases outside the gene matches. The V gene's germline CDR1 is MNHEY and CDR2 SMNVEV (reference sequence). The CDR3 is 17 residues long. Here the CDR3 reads CASSGRLAGGHTGELFF. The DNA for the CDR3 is TGTGCCAGCAGTGGAAGACTAGCGGGAGGGCACACCGGGGAGCTGTTTTTT.

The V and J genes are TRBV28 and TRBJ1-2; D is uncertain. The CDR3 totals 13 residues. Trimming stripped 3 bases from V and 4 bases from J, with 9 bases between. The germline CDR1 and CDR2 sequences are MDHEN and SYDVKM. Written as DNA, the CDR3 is TGTGCCAGCAGTTTGGATGACCGCTATGGCTACACCTTC. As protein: CASSLDDRYGYTF.

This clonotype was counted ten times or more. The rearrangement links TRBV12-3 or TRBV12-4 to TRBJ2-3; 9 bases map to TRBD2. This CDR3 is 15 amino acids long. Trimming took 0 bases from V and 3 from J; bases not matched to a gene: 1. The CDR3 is CASSLAGLATDTQYF. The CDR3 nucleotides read TGTGCCAGCAGTTTAGCTGGACTAGCGACAGATACGCAGTATTTT.

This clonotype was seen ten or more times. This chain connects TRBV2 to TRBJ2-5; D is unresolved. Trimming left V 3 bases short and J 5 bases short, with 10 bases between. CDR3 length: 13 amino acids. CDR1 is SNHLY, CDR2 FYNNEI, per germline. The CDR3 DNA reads TGTGCCAGCAGTGAGGCTGTGGGGGAGACCCAGTACTTC. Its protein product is CASSEAVGETQYF. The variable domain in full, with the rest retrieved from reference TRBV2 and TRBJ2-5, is EPEVTQTPSHQVTQMGQEVILRCVPISNHLYFYWYRQILGQKVEFLVSFYNNEISEKSEIFDDQFSVERPDGSNFTLKIRSTKLEDSAMYFCASSEAVGETQYFGPGTRLLVL.

This chain's CDR3 is CASSNEANYGYTF. The CDR3 DNA reads as TGTGCCAGCAGCAATGAAGCTAACTATGGCTACACCTTC. The chain combines TRBV28 with TRBJ1-2; no definite D call. This CDR3 region has 13 residues. The V end was cut by 6 bases, the J end by 0 bases, with 8 bases between. CDR1 MDHEN and CDR2 SYDVKM come from the germline V gene.

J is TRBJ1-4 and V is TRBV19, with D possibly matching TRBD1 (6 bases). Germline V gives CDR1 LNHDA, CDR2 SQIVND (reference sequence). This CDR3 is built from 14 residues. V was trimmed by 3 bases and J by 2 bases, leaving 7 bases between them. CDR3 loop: CASSMGATNEKLFF. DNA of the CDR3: TGTGCCAGTAGTATGGGGGCCACTAATGAAAAACTGTTTTTT. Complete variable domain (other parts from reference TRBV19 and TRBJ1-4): DGGITQSPKYLFRKEGQNVTLSCEQNLNHDAMYWYRQDPGQGLRLIYYSQIVNDFQKGDIAEGYSVSREKKESFPLTVTSAQKNPTAFYLCASSMGATNEKLFFGSGTQLSVL.